This T cell receptor (beta chain) was captured by sequencing in a study of T cells in Graves' hyperthyroidism and ophthalmopathy. Notes on this clonotype: Its matching antigen is unknown.

With 6 bases clipped from V and 4 bases from J, the junction kept 13 bases outside the gene matches. This CDR3 spans 15 amino acids. CDR1 and CDR2 (germline): DFQATT, SNEGSKA (reference sequence). Clinical symptoms, serum thyroxine and TRAb, thyroid ultrasound and orbital computed tomography were used for the diagnoses. The investigators amplified TCR beta CDR3 regions from RNA transcripts. The HTBI primer set drove a first-round RT-PCR of the TCR CDR3. TCRdb fed the multiplex PCR reads into MiXCR, producing one record per CDR3 protein. This sample has roughly 570,000 distinct CDR3 sequences, with under 60% found just once. General observations from the study: Most thyroid clonotypes expanded above 0.001 appeared in blood too. Ophthalmopathy was predicted by the model a median of around 5.9 months ahead of onset.

This TCR derives from a woman between 18 and 29 years old with Graves' hyperthyroidism. This chain connects TRBV20-1 to TRBJ2-5, with 8 bases identical to TRBD2. Sequenced material: peripheral blood or thyroid tissue (not recorded which). CDR3 nucleotide sequence: TGCAGTGCCCTACGGATCGGGAGGGGGTCAGAGACCCAGTACTTC. It is translated as CSALRIGRGSETQYF.